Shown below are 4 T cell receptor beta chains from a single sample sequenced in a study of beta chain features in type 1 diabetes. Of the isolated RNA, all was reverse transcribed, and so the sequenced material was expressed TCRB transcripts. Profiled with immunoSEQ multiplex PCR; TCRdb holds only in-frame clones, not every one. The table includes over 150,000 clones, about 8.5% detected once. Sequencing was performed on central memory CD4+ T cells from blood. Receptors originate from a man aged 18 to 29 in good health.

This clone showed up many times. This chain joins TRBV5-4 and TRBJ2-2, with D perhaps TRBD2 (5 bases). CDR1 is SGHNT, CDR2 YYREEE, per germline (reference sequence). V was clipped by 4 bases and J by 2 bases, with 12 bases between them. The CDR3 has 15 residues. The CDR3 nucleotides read TGTGCCAGCAGCCGCAACCGGGGAAACACCGGGGAGCTGTTTTTT. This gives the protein CASSRNRGNTGELFF. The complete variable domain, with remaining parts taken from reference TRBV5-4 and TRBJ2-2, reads ETGVTQSPTHLIKTRGQQVTLRCSSQSGHNTVSWYQQALGQGPQFIFQYYREEENGRGNFPPRFSGLQFPNYSSELNVNALELDDSALYLCASSRNRGNTGELFFGEGSRLTVL.

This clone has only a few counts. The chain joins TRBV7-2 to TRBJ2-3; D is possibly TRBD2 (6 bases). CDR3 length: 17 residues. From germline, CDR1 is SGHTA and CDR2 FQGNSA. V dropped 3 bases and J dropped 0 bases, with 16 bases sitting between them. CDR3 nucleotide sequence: TGTGCCAGCAGCTTTGAACCCGGGAGCTTGAGCACAGATACGCAGTATTTT. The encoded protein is CASSFEPGSLSTDTQYF. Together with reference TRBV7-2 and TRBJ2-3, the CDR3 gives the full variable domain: GAGVSQSPSNKVTEKGKDVELRCDPISGHTALYWYRQSLGQGLEFLIYFQGNSAPDKSGLPSDRFSAERTGGSVSTLTIQRTQQEDSAVYLCASSFEPGSLSTDTQYFGPGTRLTVL.

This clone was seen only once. CDR3 residues: CASSLSRGTSGGQSSYEQYF. The DNA for the CDR3 is TGTGCCAGCAGCTTATCGCGGGGGACTAGCGGGGGCCAGAGCTCCTACGAGCAGTACTTC. This chain links TRBV7-8 with TRBJ2-7; 14 bases agree with TRBD2. Germline CDR1 SGHVS, CDR2 FQNEAQ. This CDR3 has 20 amino acids. With 2 bases clipped from V and 0 bases from J, the junction kept 12 bases outside the gene matches. The full variable domain, with the rest looked up from reference TRBV7-8 and TRBJ2-7, is GAGVSQSPRYKVAKRGQDVALRCDPISGHVSLFWYQQALGQGPEFLTYFQNEAQLDKSGLPSDRFFAERPEGSVSTLKIQRTQQEDSAVYLCASSLSRGTSGGQSSYEQYFGPGTRLTVT.

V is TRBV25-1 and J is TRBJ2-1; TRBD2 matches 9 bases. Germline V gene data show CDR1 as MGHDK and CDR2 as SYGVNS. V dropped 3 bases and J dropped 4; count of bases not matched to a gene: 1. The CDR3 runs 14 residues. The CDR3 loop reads CASSDSGGYNEQFF. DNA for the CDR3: TGTGCCAGCAGTGATAGCGGGGGATACAATGAGCAGTTCTTC. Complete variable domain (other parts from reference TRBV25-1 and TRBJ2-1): EADIYQTPRYLVIGTGKKITLECSQTMGHDKMYWYQQDPGMELHLIHYSYGVNSTEKGDLSSESTVSRIRTEHFPLTLESARPSHTSQYLCASSDSGGYNEQFFGPGTRLTVL.